Shown below are 25 T cell receptor beta chains from a single sample sequenced in a study of regulatory T cells in long-lasting Graves disease. Arm-PCR with iRepertoire HTBI primers amplified the CDR3 regions for these TCR beta libraries. MiXCR, applied by TCRdb to the multiplex PCR reads, yields one record per CDR3 protein. The sample has about 470,000 distinct CDR3 sequences, 20% to 25% seen once. Regarding time point: persistent/refractory GD, antithyroid drugs over 5 years with positive TRAb. Making the TCR library involved RNA that had been extracted from PBMCs. The sequenced sample was peripheral blood mononuclear cells (PBMCs), obtained when the disease was refractory, from a patient treated with antithyroid drugs. All receptors derive from a female donor with Graves disease.

The rearrangement joins TRBV18 to TRBJ1-1; D uncertain. Trimming stripped 8 bases from V and 0 bases from J, with 10 bases between. CDR1 and CDR2 (germline): KGHSH, LQKENI. The CDR3 is 13 amino acids. The CDR3 here is CASLWVMNTEAFF. Written as DNA, the CDR3 is TGTGCCAGCCTTTGGGTCATGAACACTGAAGCTTTCTTT.

Many counts were recorded for this clonotype. J is TRBJ1-5 and V is TRBV5-1; no reliable D call. V was shortened by 4 bases and J by 5 bases, with 13 bases between the two germline ends. The CDR3 sequence is 14 residues long. The germline V gene has CDR1 SGHRS and CDR2 YFSETQ. The DNA of the CDR3 is TGCGCCAGCAGCCTTAGGGTCGTCGATCAGCCCCAGCATTTT. It encodes CASSLRVVDQPQHF.

This clonotype was recorded at least ten times. The gene calls are TRBV7-8 and TRBJ2-7; a weak D match, TRBD1 (6 bases). Per germline, CDR1 SGHVS and CDR2 FQNEAQ. Trimming left V 5 bases short and J 3 bases short, with 14 bases between. The CDR3 length is 14 residues. The CDR3 region is CASSTKTGVYEQYF. CDR3 nucleotide sequence: TGTGCCAGCAGCACCAAGACAGGAGTCTACGAGCAGTACTTC.

This clonotype was counted ten times or more. The chain carries TRBV6-2 or TRBV6-3 and TRBJ2-2; D is possibly TRBD2 (5 bases). Germline-derived CDR1 and CDR2 are MNHEY and SVGEGT. V lost 0 bases, J lost 6 bases, and 14 bases lay in between. The length of the CDR3 is 16 residues. CDR3 loop: CASSYSTGLEAGELFF. The CDR3 DNA is TGTGCCAGCAGTTACTCGACGGGATTGGAGGCCGGGGAGCTGTTTTTT.

This clonotype was seen at least ten times. This rearrangement joins TRBV25-1 to TRBJ2-4; TRBD1 matches 11 bases. CDR1 is MGHDK and CDR2 is SYGVNS in the germline V gene. The V gene end was trimmed by 1 base and the J gene end by 1 base; junction bases not matched to a gene: 3. CDR3 length: 17 residues. Here the CDR3 DNA reads TGTGCCAGCAGTGAATTAGGACAGGGGGCGGCCAAAAACATTCAGTACTTC. It codes for CASSELGQGAAKNIQYF. The full variable domain, with the rest looked up from reference TRBV25-1 and TRBJ2-4, is EADIYQTPRYLVIGTGKKITLECSQTMGHDKMYWYQQDPGMELHLIHYSYGVNSTEKGDLSSESTVSRIRTEHFPLTLESARPSHTSQYLCASSELGQGAAKNIQYFGAGTRLSVL.

This clonotype was found many times. J is TRBJ1-5 and V is TRBV12-3 or TRBV12-4, with D unresolved. V shed 1 base and J shed 10 bases, with 8 bases lying between them. This CDR3 contains 12 residues. CDR3 residues: CASSLVPGPQHF. The CDR3 coding sequence is TGTGCCAGCAGTTTAGTTCCCGGTCCCCAGCATTTT.

The chain combines TRBV6-2 or TRBV6-3 with TRBJ2-5; possible D gene TRBD2, 6 bases. Germline lookup yields CDR1 MNHEY and CDR2 SVGEGT. The CDR3 has 15 residues. Trimming shortened V by 0 bases and J by 4 bases, and 12 bases separated the two germline ends. The CDR3 is CASSYSRRGGETQYF. The CDR3 coding sequence is TGTGCCAGCAGTTACTCGAGGCGGGGCGGAGAGACCCAGTACTTC.

At least ten counts were recorded for this clonotype. V gene TRBV20-1 combines with J gene TRBJ2-5; a weak D match, TRBD2 (6 bases). From germline, CDR1 is DFQATT and CDR2 SNEGSKA (reference sequence). The CDR3 has 15 amino acids. Trimming shortened V by 0 bases and J by 4 bases, and 15 bases separated the two germline ends. The CDR3 DNA reads as TGCAGTGCTAGAGATAAGGGGCTAGCGACAGAGACCCAGTACTTC. This gives the protein CSARDKGLATETQYF.

This clonotype has a count of ten or more. The chain is built from TRBV12-3 or TRBV12-4 and TRBJ2-7, with 12 bases matching TRBD2. Losses at the gene ends were 4 bases for V and 6 bases for J; bases not matched to a gene: 10. The CDR3 spans 16 residues. The CDR3 DNA sequence: TGTGCCAGCAGTTCCCTAGCGGGAGGGCCGGGGTGCGAGCAGTACTTC. This encodes CASSSLAGGPGCEQYF.

This clonotype appeared many times. V and J are TRBV11-2 and TRBJ2-7; D unclear. The CDR3 is 12 amino acids. In germline, CDR1 is SGHAT, CDR2 FQNNGV. Trimming shortened V by 0 bases and J by 7 bases, and 7 bases separated the two germline ends. CDR3 in DNA: TGTGCCAGCAGCTTAGATCGTGGGGAGCAGTACTTC. Encoded protein: CASSLDRGEQYF.

This clonotype was counted ten times or more. CDR3: CASSARGKSKSSPLHF. CDR3 coding DNA: TGTGCCAGCAGTGCCCGGGGGAAGAGTAAGAGTTCACCCCTCCACTTT. This chain connects TRBV28 to TRBJ1-6, with D maybe TRBD1 (5 bases). Germline CDR1 MDHEN, CDR2 SYDVKM. The CDR3 covers 16 residues. V was clipped by 5 bases and J by 9 bases, with 20 bases between them.

This clonotype has a handful of counts. The chain is built from TRBV11-3 and TRBJ2-5, with TRBD1 matching over 9 bases. Per the germline V gene, CDR1 is SGHNT and CDR2 is YENEEA. V gave up 5 bases and J gave up 3 bases; unmatched junction bases: 4. This CDR3 is built from 14 residues. The CDR3 is CASSHRQGEETQYF. The CDR3 DNA reads TGTGCCAGCAGCCATCGACAGGGGGAAGAGACCCAGTACTTC.

In this sample, this clonotype turned up many times. The rearrangement uses TRBV28 and TRBJ2-7; a possible D gene is TRBD2 (5 bases). Per the germline V gene, CDR1 is MDHEN and CDR2 is SYDVKM. The V and J ends lost 2 bases and 3 bases respectively, with 17 bases between them. This CDR3 contains 16 residues. For the CDR3, the DNA is TGTGCCAGCAGTTTAATCGGGTCATCGGGGTTCTACGAGCAGTACTTC. Protein sequence: CASSLIGSSGFYEQYF.

This clonotype was seen repeatedly, ten times or more. V and J are TRBV27 and TRBJ1-4, with 7 bases aligning to TRBD1. V was pared by 8 bases and J by 5 bases, with 5 bases of the junction left unmatched. Germline V CDR1 and CDR2: MNHEY, SMNVEV (reference sequence). This CDR3 has 13 residues. The CDR3 spells CASAGQRNEKLFF. CDR3 bases: TGTGCCAGCGCGGGACAGAGAAATGAAAAACTGTTTTTT.

In this sample, this clonotype turned up many times. This chain joins TRBV6-5 and TRBJ1-2, with TRBD1 matching over 10 bases. Germline CDR1 MNHEY, CDR2 SVGAGI. The J segment lost 6 bases and the V segment lost 0 bases, leaving 10 bases of the junction unmatched. The CDR3 covers 17 residues. CDR3 sequence (DNA): TGTGCCAGCAGTTACTCGATCACCGGGACAGGGGTGGATGGCTACACCTTC. Its translation is CASSYSITGTGVDGYTF.

This clonotype was found a few times. The chain links TRBV2 to TRBJ2-5; the match to TRBD2 covers 7 bases. Germline V lookup: CDR1 SNHLY, CDR2 FYNNEI. The CDR3 totals 13 residues. The trim removed 6 bases at V and 3 bases at J, leaving 4 bases unmatched. The CDR3 nucleotides read TGTGCCAGCAGCCGGGACTACAAAGAGACCCAGTACTTC. It translates to CASSRDYKETQYF.

In its sample, this clonotype was seen a few times. The chain recombines TRBV7-2 with TRBJ2-7, with D possibly being TRBD2 (5 bases). V was clipped by 2 bases and J by 3 bases, with 11 bases between them. Per the germline V gene, CDR1 is SGHTA and CDR2 is FQGNSA. There are 14 residues in the CDR3. CDR3 in amino acids: CASSLNLAGYEQYF. In DNA, the CDR3 is TGTGCCAGCAGCTTAAACCTAGCTGGCTACGAGCAGTACTTC.

Many counts were recorded for this clonotype. CDR3 sequence reads: CASSVVAAGMTETQYF. The CDR3 region has the DNA TGTGCCAGCAGCGTAGTGGCGGCAGGGATGACTGAGACCCAGTACTTC. The chain carries TRBV9 and TRBJ2-5; perhaps TRBD1 as D (5 bases). With 0 bases removed from V and 5 bases from J, the gap between germline ends came to 17 bases. The CDR3 contains 16 residues. In germline, CDR1 is SGDLS, CDR2 YYNGEE.

The chain joins TRBV11-2 to TRBJ2-7, with TRBD2 identical over 7 bases. The length of the CDR3 is 16 residues. V gave up 5 bases and J gave up 2 bases; unmatched junction bases: 12. Germline values: CDR1 SGHAT, CDR2 FQNNGV. This CDR3 is CASSPGEGKDTYEQYF. In DNA, the CDR3 is TGTGCCAGCAGCCCGGGGGAGGGAAAAGACACCTACGAGCAGTACTTC.

This chain connects TRBV28 to TRBJ2-1; D is possibly TRBD1 (6 bases). Trimming shortened V by 5 bases and J by 9 bases, and 14 bases separated the two germline ends. This CDR3 has 13 amino acids. CDR1 and CDR2 (germline): MDHEN, SYDVKM. The CDR3 bases are TGTGCCAGCAGTCTAAGGACAGTGGGTGAGCAGTTCTTC. It codes for CASSLRTVGEQFF. Together with reference TRBV28 and TRBJ2-1, the CDR3 gives the full variable domain: DVKVTQSSRYLVKRTGEKVFLECVQDMDHENMFWYRQDPGLGLRLIYFSYDVKMKEKGDIPEGYSVSREKKERFSLILESASTNQTSMYLCASSLRTVGEQFFGPGTRLTVL.

This clonotype was seen more than once but under ten times. This rearrangement joins TRBV9 to TRBJ1-2; no clear D gene. Germline V gene data show CDR1 as SGDLS and CDR2 as YYNGEE. Trimming removed 0 bases from V and 8 bases from J, with 11 bases in between. The CDR3 sequence is 13 residues long. The CDR3 is CASSVDSLGGYTF. The CDR3 DNA is TGTGCCAGCAGCGTAGACAGCCTCGGAGGCTACACCTTC.

The sample holds many counts of this clonotype. The V gene is TRBV10-3, the J gene TRBJ1-2, with a weak D call TRBD1 (6 bases). V was shortened by 5 bases and J by 1 base, with 14 bases between the two germline ends. Germline assignment: CDR1 ENHRY and CDR2 SYGVKD. CDR3 length: 15 amino acids. CDR3 amino acids: CAISIQQGDNYGYTF. The CDR3 region has the DNA TGTGCCATCAGTATCCAACAGGGAGATAACTATGGCTACACCTTC.

About this clonotype: This clone may be a read error of a much larger clone one base away. The chain couples TRBV12-3 or TRBV12-4 to TRBJ1-2; maybe TRBD1 (5 bases). The CDR3 loop spans 14 amino acids. The CDR3 DNA reads as TGTGCCAGCAGATCCGGGGCGCCAATCTATGGCCACACCTTC. Amino acid sequence: CASRSGAPIYGHTF.

This chain connects TRBV2 to TRBJ2-1; 9 bases are a match to TRBD1. The CDR3 runs to 16 residues. The junction had 17 bases not matched to a gene; V was cut back by 10 bases and J by 7 bases. Germline CDR1 is SNHLY and CDR2 is FYNNEI. The CDR3 nucleotides are TGTGCCATTCCGTATCTTTCGGGGACAGGGTTAAATGAGCAGTTCTTC. Amino acids: CAIPYLSGTGLNEQFF.

This clonotype was picked up many times. The chain couples TRBV7-2 to TRBJ1-4, with 9 positions matching TRBD1. This CDR3 comprises 17 residues. Germline CDR1 reads SGHTA; CDR2 reads FQGNSA. V shed 2 bases and J 8 bases; nucleotides not matched to a gene: 12. The CDR3 bases are TGTGCCAGCAGCTTATCGTTCCAGGGACAGGGATACGAAAAACTGTTTTTT. This codes for CASSLSFQGQGYEKLFF. The variable domain in full, with the rest retrieved from reference TRBV7-2 and TRBJ1-4, is GAGVSQSPSNKVTEKGKDVELRCDPISGHTALYWYRQSLGQGLEFLIYFQGNSAPDKSGLPSDRFSAERTGGSVSTLTIQRTQQEDSAVYLCASSLSFQGQGYEKLFFGSGTQLSVL.